This T cell receptor beta chain is drawn from a study of blood T cell repertoires in COVID-19. About the study: The study drew acute and convalescent COVID-19 samples from the United States, Italy and Spain. T cells, B-cell-depleted T cells, or PBMCs supplied cDNA or gDNA.

Original analysis: Reference gene primer amplification yielded estimated nucleated cell counts. Produced via immunoSEQ multiplex PCR; TCRdb's table is partial and in-frame only. V, J and clone size reflect that table, while D and trimming were determined from the DNA. This sample has about 130,000 clones, with approximately 82% found just once. The CDR3 extends over 16 amino acids. V trimming: 6 bases; J trimming: 0 bases; junction bases outside the gene matches: 6. Germline V gene sequence: CDR1 LNHDA, CDR2 SQIVND (reference sequence). The sequencing input was peripheral blood. The J gene is TRBJ1-5, the V gene TRBV19; 9 bases are a match to TRBD1. The receptor comes from a woman aged 45-59 years with acute or convalescent COVID-19. The CDR3 bases are TGTGCCAGTAGAATGGGGACAGGGTCTAGCAATCAGCCCCAGCATTTT. Its translation: CASRMGTGSSNQPQHF.